The source of this TCR beta chain is a study of cytomegalovirus exposure and HLA in healthy donors. The study, taken as a whole, reports: In a later analysis, productive TCRs from donors in an Asian-associated ancestry cluster reportedly carried fewer N-insertions than the cohort mean. Reports credit the classifier with highly specific, highly sensitive diagnosis of cytomegalovirus status.

Turning to this clone: Its antigen remains unknown.

The donors comprised healthy bone marrow donors. PCR amplification relied on 60 Vbeta primers (plus 13 Jbeta primers). As processed by the authors: In a later analysis, some 80 million unique TCR beta chains included roughly 11 million shared by two or more donors. Only in-frame clones appear in the TCRdb table, and some are missing; sequencing was by immunoSEQ multiplex PCR. V and J calls and clone size follow that table, whereas D and trimming were derived from the DNA. The data show approximately 150,000 clones, 68% seen once. Germline assignment: CDR1 ENHRY and CDR2 SYGVKD. There are 12 residues in the CDR3. Trimming removed 2 bases at V and 5 bases at J, with 6 bases between.

This clonotype was sampled from a man aged 45-65 years in good health and CMV-seronegative. The V gene is TRBV10-3, the J gene TRBJ2-5; D is unresolved. The sample was PBMCs. DNA for the CDR3: TGTGCCATCAGTGAGCTGTCGGAGACCCAGTACTTC. This translates into CAISELSETQYF.